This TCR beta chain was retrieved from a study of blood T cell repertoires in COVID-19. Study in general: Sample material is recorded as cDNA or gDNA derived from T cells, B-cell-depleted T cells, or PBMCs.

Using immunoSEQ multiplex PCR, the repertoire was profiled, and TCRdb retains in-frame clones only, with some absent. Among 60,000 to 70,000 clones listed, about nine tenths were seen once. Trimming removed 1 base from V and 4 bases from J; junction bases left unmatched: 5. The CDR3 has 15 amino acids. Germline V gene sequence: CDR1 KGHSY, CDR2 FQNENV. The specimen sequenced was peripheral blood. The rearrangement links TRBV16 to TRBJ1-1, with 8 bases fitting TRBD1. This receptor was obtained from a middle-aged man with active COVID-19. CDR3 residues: CASSQFRTGSTEAFF. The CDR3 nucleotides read TGTGCCAGCAGCCAATTCCGGACAGGGAGCACTGAAGCTTTCTTT.